One and the same sample provided the 5 T cell receptor beta chains below, sequenced in a study of blood T cell repertoires in COVID-19 (TCRdb year 2020). Libraries were made using the immunoSEQ multiplex PCR assay. The source is immuneACCESS, and TCRdb retained only in-frame sequences with V and J called. Part of the clones is not carried over; for the studies checked, unresolved V genes explain less than half of this, and the remainder is unexplained. The sample includes approximately 100,000 clones, with less than 90% observed a single time. Roughly 6.2% of the sample lies in the top ten. The sequenced sample consisted of peripheral blood. Receptors originate from a human donor in a cohort sampled during active COVID-19.

In its sample, this clone was seen a few times. The V and J genes are TRBV6-1 and TRBJ2-7; 7 bases align to TRBD2. The CDR3 has 14 amino acids. The germline gives CDR1 MNHNS, CDR2 SASEGT. Trimming removed 2 bases from V and 1 base from J; junction bases left unmatched: 2. CDR3 bases: TGTGCCAGCAGTGAAATGGGAGGGTCCTACGAGCAGTACTTC. Translated, it gives CASSEMGGSYEQYF.

V usage is TRBV29-1 and J usage is TRBJ1-1, with a weak D call TRBD1 (6 bases). V was trimmed by 7 bases and J by 3 bases, leaving 15 bases between them. Germline-derived CDR1 and CDR2 are SQVTM and ANQGSEA. The CDR3 is 13 residues long. The CDR3 nucleotides are TGCAGCGCCCTACAGGGCTCATACACTGAAGCTTTCTTT. Translation: CSALQGSYTEAFF.

Only a few counts were recorded for this clone. The CDR3, as DNA: TGTGCTAGTGGTCAACAGAACCACTACGAGCAGTACTTC. Encoded protein: CASGQQNHYEQYF. V and J are TRBV12-5 and TRBJ2-7; D not resolved. CDR3 size: 13 residues. Germline assignment: CDR1 LGHNT and CDR2 FRNRAP. Deletions cut 5 bases from V and 3 bases from J, with 11 bases between.

This clone has just one count. This chain connects TRBV23-1 to TRBJ1-3; D is ambiguous. TRBV23-1 is given ORF status, its function remaining uncertain. This CDR3 is built from 15 residues. V gave up 4 bases and J gave up 2 bases, with 12 bases separating them. The CDR3 region has the DNA TGCGCCAGCAGTCCGCCCGCGAGCACTGGAAACACCATATATTTT. Encoded protein: CASSPPASTGNTIYF.

This sequence joins TRBV28 and TRBJ2-7; 10 bases line up with TRBD2. Germline loops: CDR1 MDHEN, CDR2 SYDVKM. This CDR3 has 16 residues. J lost 2 bases, V lost 3 bases, and 7 bases had no gene match. DNA for the CDR3: TGTGCCAGCAGTTTTCCCCGGACTAGCGGCACCTACGAGCAGTACTTC. Its protein product is CASSFPRTSGTYEQYF.